The 4 T cell receptor beta chains below were found in one sample sequenced in a study of cytomegalovirus exposure and HLA in healthy donors. It was with 60 Vbeta and 13 Jbeta primers that the PCR ran. Sequencing used immunoSEQ multiplex PCR; TCRdb keeps in-frame clones, though not all of them. Of under 300,000 clones in the sample, about 80% were seen once. The sample was PBMCs. Receptors were obtained from a woman aged 55-75 years in good health and CMV-seropositive.

The chain recombines TRBV19 with TRBJ1-1, with D uncertain. V was trimmed by 3 bases and J by 1 base, leaving 9 bases between them. This CDR3 is built from 14 residues. The V gene's germline CDR1 is LNHDA and CDR2 SQIVND (reference sequence). CDR3 nucleotide sequence: TGTGCCAGTAGTATTTTGAGTCCGAACACTGAAGCTTTCTTT. Translating gives CASSILSPNTEAFF. Full variable domain (missing parts from reference TRBV19 and TRBJ1-1): DGGITQSPKYLFRKEGQNVTLSCEQNLNHDAMYWYRQDPGQGLRLIYYSQIVNDFQKGDIAEGYSVSREKKESFPLTVTSAQKNPTAFYLCASSILSPNTEAFFGQGTRLTVV.

There are a few counts of this clone. This chain links TRBV7-5 with TRBJ2-5; the table's TRBD1 call for D was not verified on the DNA. TRBV7-5 is deemed a pseudogene. There are 14 residues in the CDR3. The CDR3 region is CVRSLDRVRETQYF. CDR3 bases: TGTGTCAGAAGCTTAGACAGGGTCCGAGAGACCCAGTACTTC.

This clone was counted between two and nine times. The chain recombines TRBV4-1 with TRBJ2-7; D not resolved. V was shortened by 2 bases and J by 2 bases, with 13 bases between the two germline ends. Per germline, CDR1 MGHRA and CDR2 YSYEKL. This CDR3 region has 15 residues. CDR3 sequence reads: CASSQLPGPPYEQYF. The DNA for the CDR3 is TGCGCCAGCAGCCAACTCCCTGGCCCCCCCTACGAGCAGTACTTC.

This chain joins TRBV5-8 and TRBJ2-3, with D possibly being TRBD1 (6 bases). The CDR3 spans 14 residues. Germline loops: CDR1 SGHTS, CDR2 YDEGEE. Deletions cut 4 bases from V and 3 bases from J, with 12 bases between. This CDR3 is CASSAGVWTDTQYF. As DNA, the CDR3 is TGTGCCAGCAGCGCAGGGGTATGGACAGATACGCAGTATTTT. Full variable domain (rest looked up from reference TRBV5-8 and TRBJ2-3): EAGVTQSPTHLIKTRGQQATLRCSPISGHTSVYWYQQALGLGLQFLLWYDEGEERNRGNFPPRFSGRQFPNYSSELNVNALELEDSALYLCASSAGVWTDTQYFGPGTRLTVL.